These 29 T cell receptor beta chains share one sample of origin, sequenced in a study of cytomegalovirus exposure and HLA in healthy donors. Method: immunoSEQ multiplex PCR; TCRdb's copy keeps in-frame clones and lacks some. This table holds 280,000 or so clones, 70% to 90% found once. The sample consisted of PBMCs. The receptors were sampled from a young woman in good health and CMV-seronegative.

This chain uses TRBV2 with TRBJ2-7; D may be TRBD1 (5 bases). In germline, CDR1 is SNHLY, CDR2 FYNNEI. Trimming took 6 bases from V and 7 from J, leaving 13 bases between them. The CDR3 is made up of 12 amino acids. This CDR3 is CASRGRVEEQYF. The CDR3 region has the DNA TGTGCCAGCAGAGGCAGGGTGGAGGAGCAGTACTTC. The entire variable domain, with the rest obtained from reference TRBV2 and TRBJ2-7, is as follows: EPEVTQTPSHQVTQMGQEVILRCVPISNHLYFYWYRQILGQKVEFLVSFYNNEISEKSEIFDDQFSVERPDGSNFTLKIRSTKLEDSAMYFCASRGRVEEQYFGPGTRLTVT.

The chain employs TRBV10-3 and TRBJ2-2, with 9 bases aligning to TRBD1. CDR3 length: 13 amino acids. V was pared by 8 bases and J by 6 bases, with 4 bases of the junction left unmatched. The germline V gene encodes CDR1 ENHRY and CDR2 SYGVKD. CDR3 in DNA: TGTGCCATCGGGACAGGGCGCGCCGGGGAGCTGTTTTTT. This gives the protein CAIGTGRAGELFF.

This chain links TRBV29-1 with TRBJ2-3; 8 bases fit TRBD1. The CDR3 runs to 14 residues. After removal of 4 bases from V and 14 bases from J, the junction contained 17 bases not matched to a gene. Germline loops: CDR1 SQVTM, CDR2 ANQGSEA. CDR3 in amino acids: CSVVGRQGLQSGYF. Here the CDR3 DNA reads TGCAGCGTTGTCGGGAGACAGGGGCTCCAGAGTGGGTATTTT.

This rearrangement joins TRBV7-9 to TRBJ2-1, with D maybe TRBD2 (5 bases). The CDR3 extends over 14 amino acids. The germline V and J ends were trimmed by 5 bases and 4 bases, with 12 bases remaining between them. The germline V gene encodes CDR1 SEHNR and CDR2 FQNEAQ (reference sequence). CDR3 in DNA: TGTGCCAGCAGCCACAGATCGGGGTACAATGAGCAGTTCTTC. Translation gives CASSHRSGYNEQFF.

The CDR3 coding sequence is TGTGCCAGCAGCGTAGAGGCAGGGGGCCTCCGCTATGGCTACACCTTC. This gives the protein CASSVEAGGLRYGYTF. The chain combines TRBV9 with TRBJ1-2, with 8 bases lining up with TRBD1. CDR1 and CDR2 from the germline V gene are SGDLS and YYNGEE. CDR3 length: 16 amino acids. Losses at the gene ends were 0 bases for V and 4 bases for J; bases not matched to a gene: 8.

The chain links TRBV7-9 to TRBJ1-1; D is possibly TRBD1 (5 bases). This CDR3 is 12 amino acids long. Trimming stripped 2 bases from V and 10 bases from J, with 11 bases between. Germline V gene lookup returns CDR1 SEHNR and CDR2 FQNEAQ (reference sequence). CDR3 DNA: TGTGCCAGCAGCTTACTGGGGCAGGGAGCTTTCTTT. Translation: CASSLLGQGAFF.

This chain uses TRBV15 with TRBJ2-7; TRBD2 agrees at 11 bases. Germline CDR1 reads LNHNV; CDR2 reads YYDKDF (reference sequence). With 6 bases clipped from V and 4 bases from J, the junction kept 5 bases outside the gene matches. There are 14 residues in the CDR3. The CDR3 sequence is CATRPGLADYEQYF. Written as DNA, the CDR3 is TGTGCCACCAGACCGGGACTAGCGGATTACGAGCAGTACTTC.

The genes are TRBV7-2 and TRBJ2-1; no clear D. There are 16 residues in the CDR3. Trimming cost V 1 base and J 9 bases, with 19 bases left between them. Germline CDR1 is SGHTA and CDR2 is FQGNSA. The CDR3 DNA follows: TGTGCCAGCAGCTTAGATCACCAGCGCCCGAGAGGTGAGCAGTTCTTC. Translated, it gives CASSLDHQRPRGEQFF.

This clone came up a few times. The chain joins TRBV10-3 to TRBJ2-7, with 9 bases identical to TRBD1. Unmatched junction bases numbered 16, after V lost 7 bases and J lost 12 bases. CDR3 length: 14 residues. Germline V lookup: CDR1 ENHRY, CDR2 SYGVKD. Here the CDR3 DNA reads TGTGCCATCAACCCCGGGACAGGGATTTTCGACCGGTACTTC. It specifies CAINPGTGIFDRYF.

In DNA form, the CDR3 reads TGTGCCAGCACCTCCCCGGGACTAGCCACCAATGAGCAGTTCTTC. This translates into CASTSPGLATNEQFF. This chain uses TRBV28 with TRBJ2-1, with TRBD2 matching over 9 bases. The germline V gene has CDR1 MDHEN and CDR2 SYDVKM. Trimming cost V 7 bases and J 6 bases; bases outside gene matches: 10. This CDR3 has 15 amino acids.

The rearrangement joins TRBV5-1 to TRBJ1-1; D gene unclear. The ends were cut back, 3 bases at V and 3 bases at J, with 12 bases in the middle. This CDR3 comprises 14 residues. Germline values: CDR1 SGHRS, CDR2 YFSETQ. The CDR3 is CASSSPWEDTEAFF. CDR3 bases: TGCGCCAGCAGCTCGCCTTGGGAGGACACTGAAGCTTTCTTT.

J is TRBJ2-1 and V is TRBV27, with TRBD1 as a possible D gene (5 bases). V gave up 5 bases and J gave up 0 bases, with 11 bases separating them. The CDR3 consists of 15 residues. Per the germline V gene, CDR1 is MNHEY and CDR2 is SMNVEV (reference sequence). The CDR3 loop reads CASSEDTSSYNEQFF. DNA of the CDR3: TGTGCCAGCAGTGAGGACACGAGCTCCTACAATGAGCAGTTCTTC.

This chain uses TRBV7-9 with TRBJ2-7, with D possibly being TRBD2 (6 bases). V lost 6 bases and J 3 bases, leaving 18 bases between the germline ends. Germline values: CDR1 SEHNR, CDR2 FQNEAQ (reference sequence). CDR3 length equals 15 residues. The CDR3 reads CASSPSLAFNYEQYF. CDR3 sequence (DNA): TGTGCCAGCAGTCCGTCGCTAGCGTTTAACTACGAGCAGTACTTC.

This clone showed up just once. The J gene is TRBJ2-2, the V gene TRBV7-9; 11 bases map to TRBD2. Germline CDR1 SEHNR, CDR2 FQNEAQ (reference sequence). V lost 3 bases to trimming and J lost 0 bases; unmatched junction nucleotides: 3. CDR3 length: 17 amino acids. CDR3 in DNA: TGTGCCAGCAGCTTTCCGGGACTAGCGGCGAACACCGGGGAGCTGTTTTTT. Protein: CASSFPGLAANTGELFF.

CDR3 protein: CATSRDLLAGLYNEQFF. The CDR3 nucleotides are TGTGCCACCAGCAGAGATCTGCTAGCGGGCCTATACAATGAGCAGTTCTTC. The J gene is TRBJ2-1, the V gene TRBV15, with 8 bases aligning to TRBD2. CDR3 size: 17 residues. The V segment lost 0 bases and the J segment 4 bases; nucleotides outside the gene matches: 8. Germline V gene data show CDR1 as LNHNV and CDR2 as YYDKDF (reference sequence).

The rearrangement joins TRBV11-1 to TRBJ2-7; TRBD2 is a possible D gene (5 bases). Per germline, CDR1 SGHAT and CDR2 FQDESV (reference sequence). The V gene lost 2 bases and the J gene lost 0 bases, with 8 bases spanning the gap. The CDR3 extends over 14 amino acids. Here the CDR3 DNA reads TGTGCCAGCAGCTTAATGACTAACTCCTACGAGCAGTACTTC. Its translation: CASSLMTNSYEQYF.

This clone has only one observation. The chain is built from TRBV4-3 and TRBJ2-3; a weak D match, TRBD2 (7 bases). The germline CDR1 and CDR2 sequences are LGHNA and YSLEER. Trimming stripped 2 bases from V and 8 bases from J, with 20 bases between. The CDR3 totals 16 residues. This chain's CDR3 is CASSQRLIGGGRTQYF. The DNA for the CDR3 is TGCGCCAGCAGCCAACGCTTGATCGGCGGGGGCCGTACGCAGTATTTT.

CDR3 nucleotides: TGCGCCAGCAGCAGTGGGCTAGCGGTGAACAATGAGCAGTTCTTC. Amino acid sequence: CASSSGLAVNNEQFF. V is TRBV5-1 and J is TRBJ2-1; 7 bases map to TRBD2. Germline V gives CDR1 SGHRS, CDR2 YFSETQ. The CDR3 length is 15 residues. The V segment lost 4 bases and the J segment 5 bases; nucleotides outside the gene matches: 9.

J is TRBJ1-2 and V is TRBV28; 7 bases match TRBD1. The V gene end was trimmed by 6 bases and the J gene end by 7 bases; junction bases not matched to a gene: 8. CDR1 MDHEN and CDR2 SYDVKM come from the germline V gene. This CDR3 is 13 amino acids long. This CDR3 is CASSKGAGFGYTF. CDR3 in DNA: TGTGCCAGCAGCAAGGGGGCGGGTTTTGGCTACACCTTC.

The CDR3 region is CASSLDPGHALRKDTF. DNA for the CDR3: TGTGCCAGCAGCTTAGATCCCGGACACGCGCTGAGGAAGGACACCTTC. The chain uses TRBV7-9 and TRBJ1-2; a weak D match, TRBD1 (5 bases). The CDR3 runs 16 residues. Germline-derived CDR1 and CDR2 are SEHNR and FQNEAQ (reference sequence). V lost 1 base and J lost 12, with 24 bases in between.

The chain uses TRBV11-2 and TRBJ2-7; possibly TRBD2 for D (6 bases). Germline V gives CDR1 SGHAT, CDR2 FQNNGV. V was clipped by 0 bases and J by 2 bases, with 8 bases between them. This CDR3 region has 14 residues. The CDR3 DNA reads as TGTGCCAGCAGCTTAGAGTGGGGGGCCTACGAGCAGTACTTC. This gives the protein CASSLEWGAYEQYF. Full variable domain (rest looked up from reference TRBV11-2 and TRBJ2-7): EAGVAQSPRYKIIEKRQSVAFWCNPISGHATLYWYQQILGQGPKLLIQFQNNGVVDDSQLPKDRFSAERLKGVDSTLKIQPAKLEDSAVYLCASSLEWGAYEQYFGPGTRLTVT.

The V and J genes are TRBV5-6 and TRBJ1-3; a weak D match, TRBD1 (6 bases). CDR3 length: 16 amino acids. Germline V gives CDR1 SGHDT, CDR2 YYEEEE. V was trimmed by 6 bases and J by 4 bases, leaving 20 bases between them. The CDR3 loop reads CASTGPGHKKGNTIYF. DNA of the CDR3: TGTGCCAGCACCGGACCGGGACACAAAAAGGGAAACACCATATATTTT. The variable domain in full, completed from reference TRBV5-6 and TRBJ1-3, reads DAGVTQSPTHLIKTRGQQVTLRCSPKSGHDTVSWYQQALGQGPQFIFQYYEEEERQRGNFPDRFSGHQFPNYSSELNVNALLLGDSALYLCASTGPGHKKGNTIYFGEGSWLTVV.

V and J are TRBV28 and TRBJ1-5; D possibly corresponds to TRBD1 (5 bases). Trimming left V 6 bases short and J 6 bases short, with 24 bases between. Germline lookup yields CDR1 MDHEN and CDR2 SYDVKM. The CDR3 is 17 amino acids. The CDR3 DNA reads TGTGCCAGCAGCCAATCGACCGGGTCGGGGGGTCGTCAGCCCCAGCATTTT. Protein: CASSQSTGSGGRQPQHF.

The V gene is TRBV5-1, the J gene TRBJ2-3, with D perhaps matching TRBD2 (5 bases). CDR1 is SGHRS and CDR2 is YFSETQ in the germline V gene. With 0 bases removed from V and 1 base from J, the gap between germline ends came to 9 bases. This CDR3 has 15 amino acids. CDR3 bases: TGCGCCAGCAGCTTGGTCAGTAGCGGCACAGATACGCAGTATTTT. Protein product: CASSLVSSGTDTQYF. The variable domain in full, completed from reference TRBV5-1 and TRBJ2-3, reads KAGVTQTPRYLIKTRGQQVTLSCSPISGHRSVSWYQQTPGQGLQFLFEYFSETQRNKGNFPGRFSGRQFSNSRSEMNVSTLELGDSALYLCASSLVSSGTDTQYFGPGTRLTVL.

The chain joins TRBV28 to TRBJ2-3; D is possibly TRBD2 (6 bases). CDR1 MDHEN and CDR2 SYDVKM come from the germline V gene. V dropped 3 bases and J dropped 3 bases, with 13 bases sitting between them. This CDR3 is 15 amino acids long. CDR3 nucleotide sequence: TGTGCCAGCAGTTTTTCTGTCGGGAGTACAGATACGCAGTATTTT. Protein sequence: CASSFSVGSTDTQYF. Drawing the rest from reference TRBV28 and TRBJ2-3, the complete variable domain is DVKVTQSSRYLVKRTGEKVFLECVQDMDHENMFWYRQDPGLGLRLIYFSYDVKMKEKGDIPEGYSVSREKKERFSLILESASTNQTSMYLCASSFSVGSTDTQYFGPGTRLTVL.

This sequence joins TRBV27 and TRBJ2-6; TRBD1 agrees at 8 bases. This CDR3 spans 20 amino acids. The junction had 11 bases not matched to a gene; V was cut back by 0 bases and J by 1 base. The V gene's germline CDR1 is MNHEY and CDR2 SMNVEV (reference sequence). CDR3 nucleotide sequence: TGTGCCAGCAGTTTATCGAGTGTCAGGGGGCTAAAGTCTGGGGCCAACGTCCTGACTTTC. Translation: CASSLSSVRGLKSGANVLTF.

This clone was recorded at least ten times. V gene TRBV9 combines with J gene TRBJ2-3; 7 nucleotides agree with TRBD2. The V gene end was trimmed by 1 base and the J gene end by 4 bases; junction bases not matched to a gene: 6. There are 15 residues in the CDR3. Germline CDR1 is SGDLS and CDR2 is YYNGEE. DNA for the CDR3: TGTGCCAGCAGCGTAATAAGCGGGACCCCAGATACGCAGTATTTT. It is translated as CASSVISGTPDTQYF.

The chain couples TRBV4-1 to TRBJ2-3; D remains ambiguous. The V gene lost 0 bases and the J gene lost 4 bases, with 8 bases spanning the gap. Looked up from germline, CDR1 is MGHRA and CDR2 is YSYEKL. The CDR3 runs 14 residues. The CDR3 DNA sequence: TGCGCCAGCAGCCAAGAGAGATATGCAGATACGCAGTATTTT. Its translation: CASSQERYADTQYF.

The chain couples TRBV2 to TRBJ1-1; D uncertain. The CDR3 consists of 15 residues. Trimming took 7 bases from V and 0 from J, leaving 15 bases between them. The germline gives CDR1 SNHLY, CDR2 FYNNEI. The CDR3 loop is CASTRFGVMNTEAFF. The DNA for the CDR3 is TGTGCCAGCACCCGATTCGGGGTCATGAACACTGAAGCTTTCTTT.